This TCR beta chain was found in a study of blood T cell repertoires in COVID-19. The V end was cut by 7 bases, the J end by 1 base, with 10 bases between. Germline CDR1 reads SNHLY; CDR2 reads FYNNEI. There are 13 residues in the CDR3. This clone was found a few times. Sequencing was performed with immunoSEQ multiplex PCR; in TCRdb, only in-frame clones are kept and a portion is missing. The table records 150,000 or so clones, under 90% of them present only once. The chain employs TRBV2 and TRBJ1-1; D remains unclear. This receptor was identified in a woman aged 55 to 70 who had recovered from COVID-19. Sequenced input: PBMCs or T cells enriched from blood (not recorded which). For the CDR3, the DNA is TGTGCCAGCAAATCACGGGAGAACACTGAAGCTTTCTTT. It translates to CASKSRENTEAFF.